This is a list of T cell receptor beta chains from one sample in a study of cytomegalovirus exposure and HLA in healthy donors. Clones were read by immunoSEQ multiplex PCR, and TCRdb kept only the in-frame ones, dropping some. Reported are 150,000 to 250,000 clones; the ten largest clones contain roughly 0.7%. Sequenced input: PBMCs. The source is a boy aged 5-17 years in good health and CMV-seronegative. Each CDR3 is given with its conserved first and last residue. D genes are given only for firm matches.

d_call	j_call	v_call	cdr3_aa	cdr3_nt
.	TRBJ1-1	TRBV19	CASSIRQAGGLTEAFF	TGTGCCAGTAGTATCAGACAGGCCGGAGGTTTGACTGAAGCTTTCTTT
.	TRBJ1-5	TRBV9	CASSVGDTGQPQHF	TGTGCCAGCAGCGTTGGGGACACGGGACAGCCCCAGCATTTT
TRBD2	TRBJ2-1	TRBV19	CASSTGLAINEQFF	TGTGCCAGTAGTACGGGACTAGCGATAAATGAGCAGTTCTTC
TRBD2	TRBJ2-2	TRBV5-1	CASSYSGGPNTGELFF	TGCGCCAGCAGCTATAGCGGGGGACCGAACACCGGGGAGCTGTTTTTT
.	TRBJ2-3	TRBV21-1	CASSKIHTDTQYF	TGTGCCAGCAGCAAGATACACACAGATACGCAGTATTTT
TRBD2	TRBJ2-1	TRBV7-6	CASSLAAGVYNEQFF	TGTGCCAGCAGCTTAGCAGCGGGGGTATACAATGAGCAGTTCTTC
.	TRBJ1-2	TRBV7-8	CASSATGTPGGYTF	TGTGCCAGCAGCGCGACAGGTACCCCTGGTGGCTACACCTTC
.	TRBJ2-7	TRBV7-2	CASSLRAGPGNYEQYF	TGTGCCAGCAGCTTACGCGCCGGGCCAGGGAACTACGAGCAGTACTTC
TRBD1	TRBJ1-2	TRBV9	CASSVERQGSIHGYTF	TGTGCCAGCAGCGTTGAACGACAGGGAAGTATACATGGCTACACCTTC
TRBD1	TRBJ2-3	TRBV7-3	CASSFGQGADTQYF	TGTGCCAGCAGCTTCGGACAGGGAGCTGATACGCAGTATTTT
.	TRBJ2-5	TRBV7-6	CASSYWTVLEGETQYF	TGTGCCAGCAGCTACTGGACAGTCCTCGAGGGGGAGACCCAGTACTTC
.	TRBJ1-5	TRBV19	CASGPLMSLRSNQPQHF	TGTGCCAGTGGCCCCTTGATGAGCCTGCGGAGCAATCAGCCCCAGCATTTT
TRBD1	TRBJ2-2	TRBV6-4	CASREGDLRDSSNTGELFF	TGTGCCAGCAGGGAAGGGGACCTCCGGGACAGTTCGAACACCGGGGAGCTGTTTTTT
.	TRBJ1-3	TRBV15	CATRRTESWNTIYF	TGTGCCACCAGAAGGACTGAGTCTTGGAACACCATATATTTT
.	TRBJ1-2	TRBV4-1	CASSQEAQGGRGYTF	TGCGCCAGCAGCCAAGAAGCCCAGGGAGGACGTGGCTACACCTTC
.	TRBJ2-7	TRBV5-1	CASSRTQGWEQYF	TGCGCCAGCAGCCGGACTCAGGGGTGGGAGCAGTACTTC
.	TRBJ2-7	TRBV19	CASSTTLQGREQYF	TGTGCCAGTAGTACTACTTTACAGGGTCGGGAGCAGTACTTC
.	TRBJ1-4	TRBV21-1	CASSNLDEKLFF	TGTGCCAGCAGCAACCTCGATGAAAAACTGTTTTTT
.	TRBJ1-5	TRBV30	CAWSLSGSFNQPQHF	TGTGCCTGGAGTTTAAGCGGGTCATTCAATCAGCCCCAGCATTTT